The 6 T cell receptor beta chains reported below all come from one sample, sequenced in a study of blood T cell repertoires in COVID-19. The method was immunoSEQ multiplex PCR; TCRdb's version includes in-frame clones alone and lacks a portion of them. The data hold 300,000 to 400,000 clones, with about 86% observed a single time. The sequenced sample consisted of PBMCs or T cells enriched from blood (not recorded which). Receptors originate from a woman aged 40 to 55 with acute COVID-19.

This chain connects TRBV7-8 to TRBJ1-1; 7 bases align to TRBD1. Germline assignment: CDR1 SGHVS and CDR2 FQNEAQ. V was pared by 1 base and J by 5 bases, with 10 bases of the junction left unmatched. This CDR3 has 16 amino acids. The CDR3 DNA reads as TGTGCCAGCAGCTTAGACCGGACAGGTCGCAGGACTGAAGCTTTCTTT. Translated: CASSLDRTGRRTEAFF.

The gene calls are TRBV5-1 and TRBJ1-2, with D perhaps matching TRBD1 (6 bases). The germline V gene has CDR1 SGHRS and CDR2 YFSETQ. The CDR3 length is 14 residues. Trimming took 0 bases from V and 4 from J, leaving 10 bases between them. CDR3 DNA sequence: TGCGCCAGCAGCTTGGCCGGGGGGCCCTATGGCTACACCTTC. Translation gives CASSLAGGPYGYTF.

The chain recombines TRBV19 with TRBJ2-2; D might be TRBD1 (8 bases). V lost 8 bases to trimming and J lost 5 bases, with 18 bases between them. CDR1 LNHDA and CDR2 SQIVND come from the germline V gene (reference sequence). The CDR3 covers 15 residues. As DNA, the CDR3 is TGTGCCAGTCGATCCGGACAGGGAGGGACCGGGGAGCTGTTTTTT. Its protein is CASRSGQGGTGELFF.

The chain couples TRBV7-6 to TRBJ1-2, with TRBD1 as a possible D gene (6 bases). V was cut by 5 bases and J by 4 bases, with 17 bases left in between. The CDR3 is 15 amino acids. From germline, CDR1 is SGHVS and CDR2 FNYEAQ. The CDR3: CASSPQQGSGYGYTF. CDR3 sequence (DNA): TGTGCCAGCAGCCCCCAACAGGGATCTGGCTATGGCTACACCTTC.

The CDR3 region has the DNA TGTGCCAGCTGCCCGACAGTGCGGGAGACCCAGTACTTC. This translates into CASCPTVRETQYF. This rearrangement joins TRBV18 to TRBJ2-5, with TRBD1 as a possible D gene (5 bases). This CDR3 has 13 residues. Germline V lookup: CDR1 KGHSH, CDR2 LQKENI. Trimming left V 7 bases short and J 5 bases short, with 14 bases between.

The chain has TRBV28 and TRBJ2-7; possible D gene TRBD2, 7 bases. The length of the CDR3 is 16 residues. V was clipped by 6 bases and J by 0 bases, with 18 bases between them. Germline CDR1 reads MDHEN; CDR2 reads SYDVKM. CDR3 region: CASRWGGGRDSYEQYF. Written as DNA, the CDR3 is TGTGCCAGCAGGTGGGGGGGCGGGAGAGACTCCTACGAGCAGTACTTC.